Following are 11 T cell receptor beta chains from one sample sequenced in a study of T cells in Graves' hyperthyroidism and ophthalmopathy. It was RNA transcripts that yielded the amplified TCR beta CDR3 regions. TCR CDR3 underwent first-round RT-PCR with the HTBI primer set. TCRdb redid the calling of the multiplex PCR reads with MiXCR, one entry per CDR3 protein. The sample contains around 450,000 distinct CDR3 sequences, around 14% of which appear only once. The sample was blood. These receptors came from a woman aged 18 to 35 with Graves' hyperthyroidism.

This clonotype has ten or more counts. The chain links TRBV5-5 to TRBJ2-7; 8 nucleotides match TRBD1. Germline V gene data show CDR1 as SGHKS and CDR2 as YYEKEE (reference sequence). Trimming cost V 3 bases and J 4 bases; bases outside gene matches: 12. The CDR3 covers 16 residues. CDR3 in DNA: TGTGCCAGCAGCTCCCAGGGGGCCCAGGGGAGGTACGAGCAGTACTTC. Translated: CASSSQGAQGRYEQYF.

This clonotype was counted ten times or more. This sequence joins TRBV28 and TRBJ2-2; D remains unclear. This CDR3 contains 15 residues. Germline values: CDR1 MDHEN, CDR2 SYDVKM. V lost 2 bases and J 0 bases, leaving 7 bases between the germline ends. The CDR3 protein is CASSLPQTNTGELFF. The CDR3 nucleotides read TGTGCCAGCAGTTTACCACAGACGAACACCGGGGAGCTGTTTTTT.

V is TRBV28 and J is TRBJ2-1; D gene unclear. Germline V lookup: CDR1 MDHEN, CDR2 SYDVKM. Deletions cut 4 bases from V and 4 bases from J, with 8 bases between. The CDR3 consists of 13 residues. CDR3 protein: CASSSAHYNEQFF. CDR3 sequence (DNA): TGTGCCAGCAGTTCGGCCCATTACAATGAGCAGTTCTTC.

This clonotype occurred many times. The CDR3 DNA reads as TGCAGTGCGAGCCACAGGGAGTGGGGCCAAGAGACCCAGTACTTC. This translates into CSASHREWGQETQYF. The rearrangement joins TRBV20-1 to TRBJ2-5; D possibly corresponds to TRBD1 (6 bases). Germline CDR1 DFQATT, CDR2 SNEGSKA (reference sequence). This CDR3 comprises 15 residues. V dropped 6 bases and J dropped 1 base, with 18 bases sitting between them.

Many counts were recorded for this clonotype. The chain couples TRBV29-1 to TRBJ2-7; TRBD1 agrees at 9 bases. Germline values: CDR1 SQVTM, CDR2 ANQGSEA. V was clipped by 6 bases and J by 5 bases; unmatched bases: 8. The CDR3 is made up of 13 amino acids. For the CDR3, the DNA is TGCAGCGTCGTCGGGACAGGGAGACACGAGCAGTACTTC. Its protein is CSVVGTGRHEQYF.

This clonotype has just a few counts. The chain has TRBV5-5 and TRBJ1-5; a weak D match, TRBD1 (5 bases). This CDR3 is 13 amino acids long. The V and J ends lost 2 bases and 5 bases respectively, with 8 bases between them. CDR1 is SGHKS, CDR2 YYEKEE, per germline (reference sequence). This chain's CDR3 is CASSLIQDQPQHF. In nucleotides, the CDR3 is TGTGCCAGCAGCTTAATACAGGATCAGCCCCAGCATTTT.

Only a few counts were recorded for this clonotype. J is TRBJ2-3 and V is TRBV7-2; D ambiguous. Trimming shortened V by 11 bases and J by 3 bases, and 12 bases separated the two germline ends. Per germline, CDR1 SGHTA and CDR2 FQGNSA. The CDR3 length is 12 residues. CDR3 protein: CASRTATDTQYF. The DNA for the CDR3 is TGTGCCTCTCGGACGGCTACAGATACGCAGTATTTT.

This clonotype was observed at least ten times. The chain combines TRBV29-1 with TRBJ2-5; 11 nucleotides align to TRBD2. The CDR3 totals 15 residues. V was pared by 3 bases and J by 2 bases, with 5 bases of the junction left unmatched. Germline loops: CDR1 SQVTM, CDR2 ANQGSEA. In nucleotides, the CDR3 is TGCAGCGTTGACCGGACTAGCGGGTATCAAGAGACCCAGTACTTC. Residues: CSVDRTSGYQETQYF.

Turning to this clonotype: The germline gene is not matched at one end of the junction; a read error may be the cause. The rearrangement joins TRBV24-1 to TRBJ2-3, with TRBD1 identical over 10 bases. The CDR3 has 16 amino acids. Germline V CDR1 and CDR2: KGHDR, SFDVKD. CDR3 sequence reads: CASSSGRQGAFDTQYF. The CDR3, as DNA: TGTGCCAGCAGTTCCGGGAGACAGGGGGCGTTTGATACGCAGTATTTT.

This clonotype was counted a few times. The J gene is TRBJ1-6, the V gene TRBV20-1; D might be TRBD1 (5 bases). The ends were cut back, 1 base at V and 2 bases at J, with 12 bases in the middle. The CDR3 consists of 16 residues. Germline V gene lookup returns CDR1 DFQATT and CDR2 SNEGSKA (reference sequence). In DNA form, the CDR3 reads TGCAGTGCTAGAGTTACGGGACTGGCCTATAATTCACCCCTCCACTTT. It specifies CSARVTGLAYNSPLHF.

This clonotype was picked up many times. The CDR3 DNA sequence: TGTGCCAGCAGCCTCCAATTGGGCAGTGGGCGGGAGACCCAGTACTTC. Translated, it gives CASSLQLGSGRETQYF. This chain joins TRBV27 and TRBJ2-5, with D unresolved. The ends were cut back, 6 bases at V and 5 bases at J, with 22 bases in the middle. The CDR3 contains 16 residues. CDR1 is MNHEY, CDR2 SMNVEV, per germline (reference sequence).